Shown below are 21 T cell receptor beta chains from a single sample sequenced in a study of long-term antiretroviral therapy in people with HIV. The immunoSEQ assay was v3.0, run at survey level. Measured with immunoSEQ multiplex PCR; TCRdb has only the in-frame clones, and not every one. The sample has some 29,000 clones, 97% seen once. Sequencing used unsorted PBMCs, obtained 7.6 years after starting antiretroviral therapy. Receptors originate from a man aged 25 to 45 with HIV.

The CDR3 loop is CASSLPEVNQQFF. The CDR3 region has the DNA TGTGCCAGCAGCTTGCCCGAGGTCAACCAGCAGTTCTTC. This chain uses TRBV7-9 with TRBJ2-1; unclear D gene. CDR1 is SEHNR, CDR2 FQNEAQ, per germline (reference sequence). V gave up 3 bases and J gave up 11 bases, with 14 bases separating them. The CDR3 loop spans 13 amino acids.

CDR3 coding DNA: TGTGCCAGCAGTCCCGCCACCGTGCGCACAGATACGCAGTATTTT. This gives the protein CASSPATVRTDTQYF. The chain links TRBV28 to TRBJ2-3, with D hard to call. The CDR3 sequence is 15 residues long. The germline gives CDR1 MDHEN, CDR2 SYDVKM. V lost 5 bases, J lost 1 base, and 13 bases lay in between.

The CDR3 protein is CASSIAGTGRTEAFF. CDR3 nucleotide sequence: TGTGCCAGTAGTATAGCCGGGACAGGGCGAACTGAAGCTTTCTTT. The genes are TRBV19 and TRBJ1-1, with 9 bases that match TRBD1. The J segment lost 5 bases and the V segment lost 1 base, leaving 5 bases of the junction unmatched. This CDR3 region has 15 residues. Germline V gene data show CDR1 as LNHDA and CDR2 as SQIVND (reference sequence). Drawing the rest from reference TRBV19 and TRBJ1-1, the complete variable domain is DGGITQSPKYLFRKEGQNVTLSCEQNLNHDAMYWYRQDPGQGLRLIYYSQIVNDFQKGDIAEGYSVSREKKESFPLTVTSAQKNPTAFYLCASSIAGTGRTEAFFGQGTRLTVV.

The table lists this clone with a count of one. The chain couples TRBV7-6 to TRBJ2-3, with D possibly being TRBD1 (6 bases). CDR1 SGHVS and CDR2 FNYEAQ come from the germline V gene. The CDR3 covers 14 residues. Trimming took off 2 bases at V and 3 bases at J, with 9 bases between the two ends. The CDR3 loop is CASSLNQGTDTQYF. The CDR3 region has the DNA TGTGCCAGCAGCTTAAACCAGGGGACAGATACGCAGTATTTT.

J is TRBJ1-4 and V is TRBV9, with D possibly TRBD1 on 5 matching bases. Trimming left V 3 bases short and J 3 bases short, with 12 bases between. The germline CDR1 and CDR2 sequences are SGDLS and YYNGEE. CDR3 length equals 15 residues. CDR3 amino acids: CASSAGAQANEKLFF. The CDR3 bases are TGTGCCAGCAGCGCCGGGGCGCAGGCTAATGAAAAACTGTTTTTT.

The chain combines TRBV5-8 with TRBJ2-2; D unresolved. Trimming took off 4 bases at V and 0 bases at J, with 16 bases between the two ends. This CDR3 has 17 amino acids. The V gene's germline CDR1 is SGHTS and CDR2 YDEGEE. The CDR3 sequence is CASSPTNIITNTGELFF. In DNA, the CDR3 is TGTGCCAGCAGCCCGACGAACATAATTACGAACACCGGGGAGCTGTTTTTT.

This clone was detected only once. This chain links TRBV11-2 with TRBJ2-1; TRBD2 matches at 10 bases. J lost 2 bases, V lost 2 bases, and 9 bases had no gene match. Germline CDR1 reads SGHAT; CDR2 reads FQNNGV. CDR3 length equals 18 residues. The CDR3 here is CASSLLGTSAPAYNEQFF. The CDR3 nucleotides are TGTGCCAGCAGCTTACTCGGGACTAGCGCACCGGCCTACAATGAGCAGTTCTTC.

The gene calls are TRBV13 and TRBJ1-2; 7 positions match TRBD1. Germline trimming cut 4 bases from V and 7 bases from J; bases unmatched to any gene: 9. Germline CDR1 reads PRHDT; CDR2 reads FYEKMQ (reference sequence). The CDR3 is 14 amino acids. CDR3 protein: CASSSQQGIGGYTF. In nucleotides, the CDR3 is TGTGCCAGCAGCTCCCAACAGGGGATCGGTGGCTACACCTTC.

V is TRBV5-4 and J is TRBJ2-3, with a weak D call TRBD2 (5 bases). This CDR3 comprises 13 residues. Trimming removed 10 bases from V and 6 bases from J, with 18 bases in between. CDR1 and CDR2 (germline): SGHNT, YYREEE (reference sequence). Written as DNA, the CDR3 is TGTGCCGAGGGTATGGAGCCCACTGATACGCAGTATTTT. Residues: CAEGMEPTDTQYF. Variable domain in full (rest from reference TRBV5-4 and TRBJ2-3): ETGVTQSPTHLIKTRGQQVTLRCSSQSGHNTVSWYQQALGQGPQFIFQYYREEENGRGNFPPRFSGLQFPNYSSELNVNALELDDSALYLCAEGMEPTDTQYFGPGTRLTVL.

This chain links TRBV4-3 with TRBJ1-1, with a weak D call TRBD1 (5 bases). The CDR3 is 17 residues long. With 0 bases removed from V and 0 bases from J, the gap between germline ends came to 14 bases. CDR1 and CDR2 (germline): LGHNA, YSLEER. CDR3 amino acids: CASSQETGSRMNTEAFF. DNA of the CDR3: TGCGCCAGCAGCCAAGAAACAGGCAGCCGCATGAACACTGAAGCTTTCTTT.

The chain recombines TRBV2 with TRBJ2-1; TRBD2 aligns across 8 bases. After removal of 5 bases from V and 7 bases from J, the junction contained 4 bases not matched to a gene. The CDR3 sequence is 13 residues long. The germline CDR1 and CDR2 sequences are SNHLY and FYNNEI. The CDR3 here is CASSSGRRNEQFF. The CDR3, as DNA: TGTGCCAGCAGTAGCGGGAGAAGGAATGAGCAGTTCTTC. The full variable domain, with the rest looked up from reference TRBV2 and TRBJ2-1, is EPEVTQTPSHQVTQMGQEVILRCVPISNHLYFYWYRQILGQKVEFLVSFYNNEISEKSEIFDDQFSVERPDGSNFTLKIRSTKLEDSAMYFCASSSGRRNEQFFGPGTRLTVL.

This chain connects TRBV6-5 to TRBJ1-2; possibly TRBD1 for D (5 bases). Looked up from germline, CDR1 is MNHEY and CDR2 is SVGAGI. V was cut by 2 bases and J by 4 bases, with 14 bases left in between. The CDR3 consists of 15 residues. CDR3 loop: CASSYGRGFRYGYTF. The CDR3 bases are TGTGCCAGCAGTTACGGGAGGGGCTTTCGCTATGGCTACACCTTC.

The chain recombines TRBV6-5 with TRBJ1-2; 7 bases agree with TRBD1. Germline V lookup: CDR1 MNHEY, CDR2 SVGAGI. This CDR3 has 14 residues. Unmatched junction bases numbered 10, after V lost 4 bases and J lost 8 bases. CDR3 region: CASSWGRTGSGYTF. The CDR3 DNA is TGTGCCAGCAGTTGGGGCCGGACAGGTTCAGGCTACACCTTC.

V is TRBV29-1 and J is TRBJ2-7, with 8 bases identical to TRBD2. CDR1 is SQVTM and CDR2 is ANQGSEA in the germline V gene. The CDR3 has 15 amino acids. J gave up 7 bases and V 0 bases, and 11 bases lay outside the gene matches. CDR3 nucleotides: TGCAGCGTTGAAGATCAGGGAGCGGGAGAAGGTGAGCAGTACTTC. Encoded protein: CSVEDQGAGEGEQYF.

This clone was seen just once. This sequence joins TRBV6-1 and TRBJ2-7, with a tentative D call TRBD1 (6 bases). This CDR3 has 15 residues. Germline assignment: CDR1 MNHNS and CDR2 SASEGT. V lost 3 bases, J lost 3 bases, and 15 bases lay in between. Here the CDR3 reads CASSDRGPPLYEQYF. CDR3 DNA sequence: TGTGCCAGCAGTGACAGGGGTCCTCCCCTCTACGAGCAGTACTTC.

V gene TRBV19 combines with J gene TRBJ1-2; 9 nucleotides agree with TRBD1. There are 16 residues in the CDR3. The V segment lost 3 bases and the J segment 7 bases; nucleotides outside the gene matches: 12. CDR1 is LNHDA and CDR2 is SQIVND in the germline V gene (reference sequence). The CDR3 bases are TGTGCCAGTAGTATTATAGCCCGAGACAGGGGGGGTGGCTACACCTTC. This sequence encodes CASSIIARDRGGGYTF.

The DNA for the CDR3 is TGTGCCAGTAGCCTAGGGGGGGCCGGGGAGCAGTACTTC. Amino acids: CASSLGGAGEQYF. The chain links TRBV19 to TRBJ2-7; TRBD2 might be the D (7 bases). Germline V gives CDR1 LNHDA, CDR2 SQIVND (reference sequence). This CDR3 contains 13 residues. Trimming stripped 6 bases from V and 7 bases from J, with 16 bases between.

The chain employs TRBV7-8 and TRBJ2-3; D is uncertain. Germline V gene sequence: CDR1 SGHVS, CDR2 FQNEAQ. V gave up 7 bases and J gave up 0 bases, with 11 bases separating them. CDR3 length equals 14 residues. The CDR3: CASTGWKSTDTQYF. The CDR3 DNA reads as TGTGCCAGCACCGGATGGAAGAGCACAGATACGCAGTATTTT.

This clone was observed once. The chain is built from TRBV4-3 and TRBJ1-2, with TRBD1 matching 12 bases. V was clipped by 4 bases and J by 7 bases; unmatched bases: 16. The CDR3 covers 18 residues. Germline CDR1 reads LGHNA; CDR2 reads YSLEER. Here the CDR3 DNA reads TGCGCCAGCAGCCTCGCCCTCCTTGGGACAGGGGGCGGGTTTGGCTACACCTTC. It translates to CASSLALLGTGGGFGYTF.

Details on this clone: Other DNA sequences from this sample encode an identical CDR3 as well. This chain uses TRBV6-5 with TRBJ2-7, with 9 bases lining up with TRBD1. V lost 6 bases to trimming and J lost 3 bases; unmatched junction nucleotides: 3. There are 13 residues in the CDR3. Per the germline V gene, CDR1 is MNHEY and CDR2 is SVGAGI. Written as DNA, the CDR3 is TGTGCCAGCAGCCTGGGACAGGGCTACGAGCAGTACTTC. Translation: CASSLGQGYEQYF.

The chain has TRBV13 and TRBJ1-2; tentative D call: TRBD1 (6 bases). V dropped 8 bases and J dropped 8 bases, with 24 bases sitting between them. This CDR3 has 15 amino acids. Germline loops: CDR1 PRHDT, CDR2 FYEKMQ (reference sequence). CDR3 DNA sequence: TGTGCCAGCTCGCCCCCCGCCGGGGGGGCGCGGGGCTACACCTTC. It specifies CASSPPAGGARGYTF.